Following are 20 T cell receptor beta chains from one sample sequenced in a study of OX40 agonist ivuxolimab in advanced cancers. Here immunoSEQ multiplex PCR was the method, and the copy in TCRdb shows in-frame clones only, minus some. The profile shows 95,000 to 150,000 clones, 80% to 95% of them singletons. Sequencing used CD4+ or CD8+ T cells sorted from blood, obtained in a trial of the OX40 agonist ivuxolimab. These receptors originate from an adult with an advanced solid tumor such as melanoma, head and neck, liver or kidney cancer.

Only a few counts were recorded for this clone. The V call is TRBV28, the J call TRBJ1-1, with D perhaps matching TRBD1 (6 bases). Germline CDR1 MDHEN, CDR2 SYDVKM. The CDR3 is 12 residues long. The V end was cut by 10 bases, the J end by 2 bases, with 11 bases between. In nucleotides, the CDR3 is TGTGCCATCGAGACAGGCAACACTGAAGCTTTCTTT. This translates into CAIETGNTEAFF. Full variable domain (rest looked up from reference TRBV28 and TRBJ1-1): DVKVTQSSRYLVKRTGEKVFLECVQDMDHENMFWYRQDPGLGLRLIYFSYDVKMKEKGDIPEGYSVSREKKERFSLILESASTNQTSMYLCAIETGNTEAFFGQGTRLTVV.

V gene TRBV5-1 combines with J gene TRBJ2-3, with 7 bases aligning to TRBD2. This CDR3 has 15 residues. Looked up from germline, CDR1 is SGHRS and CDR2 is YFSETQ. Trimming cost V 0 bases and J 5 bases; bases outside gene matches: 6. The CDR3 DNA follows: TGCGCCAGCAGCTTGGGTGCGGGGGTGGAAGATACGCAGTATTTT. This translates into CASSLGAGVEDTQYF. Looking up the rest from reference TRBV5-1 and TRBJ2-3 gives the full variable domain: KAGVTQTPRYLIKTRGQQVTLSCSPISGHRSVSWYQQTPGQGLQFLFEYFSETQRNKGNFPGRFSGRQFSNSRSEMNVSTLELGDSALYLCASSLGAGVEDTQYFGPGTRLTVL.

The V and J genes are TRBV20-1 and TRBJ1-4; no clear D gene. The CDR3 is 11 residues long. Trimming took off 0 bases at V and 8 bases at J, with 4 bases between the two ends. Germline-derived CDR1 and CDR2 are DFQATT and SNEGSKA (reference sequence). CDR3 nucleotides: TGCAGTGCTAGAGAAAGCGAAAAACTGTTTTTT. This codes for CSARESEKLFF.

The V and J genes are TRBV5-4 and TRBJ2-7; 9 positions match TRBD1. Germline V gene lookup returns CDR1 SGHNT and CDR2 YYREEE (reference sequence). V shed 4 bases, J shed 2 bases, and the junction held 7 bases outside the gene matches. CDR3 length: 15 amino acids. The CDR3 spells CASSLAGTGTYEQYF. The CDR3 DNA reads TGTGCCAGCAGCCTAGCCGGGACAGGGACCTACGAGCAGTACTTC.

The chain uses TRBV28 and TRBJ2-3, with 11 bases that match TRBD2. The germline V gene encodes CDR1 MDHEN and CDR2 SYDVKM. With V trimmed by 4 bases and J by 2 bases, 5 bases remained unmatched. There are 16 residues in the CDR3. Written as DNA, the CDR3 is TGTGCCAGCAGTTCCGGGACTAGCGGACCCACAGATACGCAGTATTTT. Translated, it gives CASSSGTSGPTDTQYF. Full variable domain (rest looked up from reference TRBV28 and TRBJ2-3): DVKVTQSSRYLVKRTGEKVFLECVQDMDHENMFWYRQDPGLGLRLIYFSYDVKMKEKGDIPEGYSVSREKKERFSLILESASTNQTSMYLCASSSGTSGPTDTQYFGPGTRLTVL.

The chain uses TRBV11-2 and TRBJ2-3; D unclear. This CDR3 comprises 15 residues. The V gene's germline CDR1 is SGHAT and CDR2 FQNNGV. Deletions cut 5 bases from V and 0 bases from J, with 12 bases between. As DNA, the CDR3 is TGTGCCAGCAGCCCCCGCTCGCCGAGCACAGATACGCAGTATTTT. Translating it yields CASSPRSPSTDTQYF.

V and J are TRBV18 and TRBJ2-4, with D possibly being TRBD2 (6 bases). Germline values: CDR1 KGHSH, CDR2 LQKENI. V lost 6 bases, J lost 0 bases, and 12 bases lay in between. The length of the CDR3 is 15 residues. CDR3 DNA sequence: TGTGCCAGCTCCCCTCAGGGACTAGCCAAAAACATTCAGTACTTC. Translation: CASSPQGLAKNIQYF.

This sequence joins TRBV19 and TRBJ2-2; possible D gene TRBD1, 6 bases. This CDR3 contains 14 residues. Germline V gene data show CDR1 as LNHDA and CDR2 as SQIVND (reference sequence). V was cut by 8 bases and J by 4 bases, with 14 bases left in between. CDR3 bases: TGTGCCAGTGAGATCCCAGGGGTCACCGGGGAGCTGTTTTTT. Protein product: CASEIPGVTGELFF.

The chain joins TRBV28 to TRBJ2-3, with 9 bases matching TRBD1. The CDR3 consists of 16 residues. The junction had 4 bases not matched to a gene; V was cut back by 0 bases and J by 3 bases. Germline values: CDR1 MDHEN, CDR2 SYDVKM. The CDR3 spells CASSLWGDRVTDTQYF. The CDR3 DNA is TGTGCCAGCAGTTTATGGGGGGACAGGGTTACAGATACGCAGTATTTT.

This clone was observed a few times. The J gene is TRBJ2-1, the V gene TRBV4-3; the D is unclear. With 2 bases removed from V and 8 bases from J, the gap between germline ends came to 16 bases. Germline CDR1 and CDR2: LGHNA and YSLEER. This CDR3 is 15 amino acids long. CDR3 coding DNA: TGCGCCAGCAGCCAATCCGCATCACCCACCGATGAGCAGTTCTTC. The encoded protein is CASSQSASPTDEQFF.

This clone was recorded only once. This chain joins TRBV27 and TRBJ1-1; unclear D gene. Deletions cut 2 bases from V and 2 bases from J, with 15 bases between. The CDR3 runs 16 residues. Germline values: CDR1 MNHEY, CDR2 SMNVEV (reference sequence). CDR3 in amino acids: CASSLKAWGDNTEAFF. The CDR3 DNA reads as TGTGCCAGCAGTTTAAAGGCGTGGGGAGACAACACTGAAGCTTTCTTT.

The chain is built from TRBV7-9 and TRBJ1-2; maybe TRBD1 (6 bases). Germline CDR1 is SEHNR and CDR2 is FQNEAQ (reference sequence). Between the trimmed V and J ends, which lost 5 bases and 8 bases, there was a span of 12 bases. CDR3 length: 12 residues. As DNA, the CDR3 is TGTGCCAGCAGCCACAGGGAAGAAGGCTACACCTTC. Its translation: CASSHREEGYTF.

The chain employs TRBV28 and TRBJ2-7; either TRBD1 or TRBD2 may supply D (5 bases each). V shed 9 bases and J shed 0 bases, with 12 bases lying between them. Per germline, CDR1 MDHEN and CDR2 SYDVKM. There are 13 residues in the CDR3. The DNA of the CDR3 is TGTGCCAGTCGGGACGTCAGCTCCTACGAGCAGTACTTC. This translates into CASRDVSSYEQYF.

This chain connects TRBV18 to TRBJ2-5, with D unresolved. Germline CDR1 is KGHSH and CDR2 is LQKENI. V shed 4 bases and J shed 1 base, with 7 bases lying between them. The CDR3 sequence is 13 residues long. The CDR3 DNA follows: TGTGCCAGCTCACTTGCCCTCCAAGAGACCCAGTACTTC. Protein: CASSLALQETQYF.

The gene calls are TRBV5-1 and TRBJ2-7; TRBD1 matches at 9 bases. This CDR3 spans 14 amino acids. Germline loops: CDR1 SGHRS, CDR2 YFSETQ. J lost 3 bases, V lost 3 bases, and 4 bases had no gene match. CDR3 DNA: TGCGCCAGCAGCTGGGCGGGACAGGGCTACGAGCAGTACTTC. Protein product: CASSWAGQGYEQYF.

The chain combines TRBV2 with TRBJ2-3; possible D gene TRBD2, 5 bases. The length of the CDR3 is 13 residues. CDR1 and CDR2 (germline): SNHLY, FYNNEI. V lost 7 bases, J lost 4 bases, and 12 bases lay in between. The CDR3 DNA reads as TGTGCCAGCAATCGGGGATGGGCAGATACGCAGTATTTT. Translation gives CASNRGWADTQYF.

The chain recombines TRBV5-1 with TRBJ2-1; 7 nucleotides align to TRBD2. J was trimmed by 7 bases and V by 4 bases; bases with no gene match: 2. Germline V gives CDR1 SGHRS, CDR2 YFSETQ. CDR3 length: 12 residues. CDR3 nucleotides: TGCGCCAGCAGCAGGGACTATAATGAGCAGTTCTTC. Its protein is CASSRDYNEQFF.

This CDR3 reads CASKQNTEAFF. CDR3 nucleotides: TGTGCCAGCAAGCAGAACACTGAAGCTTTCTTT. The chain recombines TRBV6-1 with TRBJ1-1; D not certain. There are 11 residues in the CDR3. Germline V gene lookup returns CDR1 MNHNS and CDR2 SASEGT. The V end lost 7 bases, the J end lost 1 base, and 4 bases lay between the germline ends.

V gene TRBV7-2 combines with J gene TRBJ1-1; D remains ambiguous. This CDR3 has 15 residues. Between the trimmed V and J ends, which lost 1 base and 7 bases, there was a span of 16 bases. Germline CDR1 is SGHTA and CDR2 is FQGNSA. CDR3 bases: TGTGCCAGCAGCTTAGTGCCGCTTGGGCAGGTTGAAGCTTTCTTT. This translates into CASSLVPLGQVEAFF.

A word on this clone: This specimen includes other DNA sequences encoding the same CDR3. The J gene is TRBJ2-3, the V gene TRBV5-1; 9 bases align to TRBD1. Germline V gives CDR1 SGHRS, CDR2 YFSETQ. The J segment lost 3 bases and the V segment lost 4 bases, leaving 3 bases of the junction unmatched. The CDR3 has 14 amino acids. In DNA, the CDR3 is TGCGCCAGCAGCCCGGGACAGGGAACAGATACGCAGTATTTT. It encodes CASSPGQGTDTQYF.